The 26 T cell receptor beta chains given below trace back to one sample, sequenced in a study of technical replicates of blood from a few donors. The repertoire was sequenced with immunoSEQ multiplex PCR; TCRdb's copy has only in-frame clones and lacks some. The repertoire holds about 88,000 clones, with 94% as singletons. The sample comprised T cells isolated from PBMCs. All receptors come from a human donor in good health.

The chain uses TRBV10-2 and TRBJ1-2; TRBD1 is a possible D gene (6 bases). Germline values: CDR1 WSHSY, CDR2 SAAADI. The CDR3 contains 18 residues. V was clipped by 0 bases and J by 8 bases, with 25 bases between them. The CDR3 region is CASSESTSSYRAVAGYTF. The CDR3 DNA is TGCGCCAGCAGTGAGTCGACGTCTTCATACAGGGCGGTGGCGGGCTACACCTTC.

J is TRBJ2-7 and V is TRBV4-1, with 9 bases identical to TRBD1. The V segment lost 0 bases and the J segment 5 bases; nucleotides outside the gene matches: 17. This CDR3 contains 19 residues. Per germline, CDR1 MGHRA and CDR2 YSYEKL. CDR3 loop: CASSQDGAGTGFDSDEQYF. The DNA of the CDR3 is TGCGCCAGCAGCCAAGATGGGGCCGGGACAGGGTTTGATTCAGACGAGCAGTACTTC.

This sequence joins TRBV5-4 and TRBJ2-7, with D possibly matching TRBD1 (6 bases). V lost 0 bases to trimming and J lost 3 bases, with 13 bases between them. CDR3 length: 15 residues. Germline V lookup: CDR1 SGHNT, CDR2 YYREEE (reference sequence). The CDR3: CASSLEAVGGYEQYF. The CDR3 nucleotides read TGTGCCAGCAGCTTGGAGGCGGTAGGGGGCTACGAGCAGTACTTC.

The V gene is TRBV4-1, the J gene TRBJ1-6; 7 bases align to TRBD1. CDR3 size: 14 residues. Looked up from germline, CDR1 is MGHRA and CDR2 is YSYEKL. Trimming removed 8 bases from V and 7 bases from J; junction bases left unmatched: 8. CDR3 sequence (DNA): TGCGCCAGCTCGACAGGGTTTAAGAATTCACCCCTCCACTTT. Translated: CASSTGFKNSPLHF.

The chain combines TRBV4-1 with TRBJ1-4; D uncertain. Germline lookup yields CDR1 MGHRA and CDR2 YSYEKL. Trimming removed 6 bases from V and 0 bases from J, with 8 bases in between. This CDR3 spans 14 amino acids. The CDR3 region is CASRPRSTNEKLFF. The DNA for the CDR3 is TGCGCCAGCAGACCCAGATCAACTAATGAAAAACTGTTTTTT.

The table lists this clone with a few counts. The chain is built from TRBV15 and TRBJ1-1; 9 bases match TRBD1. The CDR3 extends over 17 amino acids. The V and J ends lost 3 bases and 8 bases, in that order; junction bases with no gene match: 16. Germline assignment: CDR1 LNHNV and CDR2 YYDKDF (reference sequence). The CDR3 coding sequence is TGTGCCACCAGCAGTACAGCCGGGACAGGGCCCTTGGGCGAAGCTTTCTTT. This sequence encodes CATSSTAGTGPLGEAFF. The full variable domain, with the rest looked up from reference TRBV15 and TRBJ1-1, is DAMVIQNPRYQVTQFGKPVTLSCSQTLNHNVMYWYQQKSSQAPKLLFHYYDKDFNNEADTPDNFQSRRPNTSFCFLDIRSPGLGDTAMYLCATSSTAGTGPLGEAFFGQGTRLTVV.

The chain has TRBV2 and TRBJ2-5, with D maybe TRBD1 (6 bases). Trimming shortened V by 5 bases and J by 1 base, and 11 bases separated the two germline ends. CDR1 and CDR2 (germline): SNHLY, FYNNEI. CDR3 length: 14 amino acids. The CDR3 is CASSHWDTQETQYF. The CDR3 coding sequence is TGTGCCAGCAGTCATTGGGACACCCAAGAGACCCAGTACTTC.

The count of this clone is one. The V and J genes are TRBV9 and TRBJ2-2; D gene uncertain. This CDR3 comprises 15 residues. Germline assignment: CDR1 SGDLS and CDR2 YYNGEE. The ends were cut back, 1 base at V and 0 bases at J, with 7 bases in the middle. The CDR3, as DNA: TGTGCCAGCAGCGTACTTCCAGCGAACACCGGGGAGCTGTTTTTT. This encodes CASSVLPANTGELFF.

CDR3 amino acids: CASRVPATYGYTF. The DNA of the CDR3 is TGTGCCAGCAGGGTCCCCGCTACTTATGGCTACACCTTC. The chain combines TRBV28 with TRBJ1-2; D unclear. The CDR3 runs to 13 residues. The germline gives CDR1 MDHEN, CDR2 SYDVKM. V lost 6 bases to trimming and J lost 5 bases, with 13 bases between them.

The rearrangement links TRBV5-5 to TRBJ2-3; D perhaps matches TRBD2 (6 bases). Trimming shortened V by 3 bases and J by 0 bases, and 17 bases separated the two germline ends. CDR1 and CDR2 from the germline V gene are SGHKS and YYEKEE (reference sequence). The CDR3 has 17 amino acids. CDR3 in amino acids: CASSSLDYSFSTDTQYF. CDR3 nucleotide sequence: TGTGCCAGCAGCTCACTGGACTATTCTTTTAGCACAGATACGCAGTATTTT.

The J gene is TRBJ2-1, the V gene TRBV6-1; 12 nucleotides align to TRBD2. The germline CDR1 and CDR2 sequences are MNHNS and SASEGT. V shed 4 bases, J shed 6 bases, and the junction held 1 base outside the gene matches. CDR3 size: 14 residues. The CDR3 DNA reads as TGTGCCAGCAGTGGACTAGCGGGAGTCAATGAGCAGTTCTTC. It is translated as CASSGLAGVNEQFF.

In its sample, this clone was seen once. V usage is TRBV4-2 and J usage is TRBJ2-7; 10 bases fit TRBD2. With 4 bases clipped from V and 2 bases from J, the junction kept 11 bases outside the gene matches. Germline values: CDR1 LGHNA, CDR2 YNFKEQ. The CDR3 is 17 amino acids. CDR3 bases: TGTGCCAGCAGCCTATTAGTGGAGCGGGAGGGCCCCTACGAGCAGTACTTC. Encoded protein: CASSLLVEREGPYEQYF.

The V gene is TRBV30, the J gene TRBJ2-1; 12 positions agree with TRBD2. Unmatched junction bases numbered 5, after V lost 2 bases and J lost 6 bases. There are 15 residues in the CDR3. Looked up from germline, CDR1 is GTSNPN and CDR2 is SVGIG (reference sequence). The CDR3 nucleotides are TGTGCCTGGAGTTACCTAGCGGGGGGGTTCAATGAGCAGTTCTTC. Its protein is CAWSYLAGGFNEQFF.

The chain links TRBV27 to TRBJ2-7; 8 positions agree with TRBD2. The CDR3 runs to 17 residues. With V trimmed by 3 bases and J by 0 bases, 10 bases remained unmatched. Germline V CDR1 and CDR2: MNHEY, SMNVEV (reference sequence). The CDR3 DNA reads TGTGCCAGCAGTTTTAGGCTAGCGGGTGTCAGCTCCTACGAGCAGTACTTC. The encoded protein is CASSFRLAGVSSYEQYF.

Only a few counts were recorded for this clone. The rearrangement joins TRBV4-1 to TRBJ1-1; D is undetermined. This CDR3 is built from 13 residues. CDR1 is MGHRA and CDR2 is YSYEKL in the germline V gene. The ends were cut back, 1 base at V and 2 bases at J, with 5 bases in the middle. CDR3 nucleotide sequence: TGCGCCAGCAGCCAAGTACTAAACACTGAAGCTTTCTTT. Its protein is CASSQVLNTEAFF.

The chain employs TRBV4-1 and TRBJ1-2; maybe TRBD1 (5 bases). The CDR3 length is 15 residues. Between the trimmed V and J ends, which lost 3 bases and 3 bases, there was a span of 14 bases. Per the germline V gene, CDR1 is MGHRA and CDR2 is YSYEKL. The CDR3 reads CASSHPTAGHYGYTF. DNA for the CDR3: TGCGCCAGCAGCCATCCAACGGCGGGGCACTATGGCTACACCTTC.

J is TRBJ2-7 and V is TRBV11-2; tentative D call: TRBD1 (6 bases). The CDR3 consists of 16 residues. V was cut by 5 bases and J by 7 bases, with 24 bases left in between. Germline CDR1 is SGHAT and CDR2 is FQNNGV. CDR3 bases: TGTGCCAGCAGCAGAGGCCCGGGACAACTGGCGGAGGAGCAGTACTTC. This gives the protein CASSRGPGQLAEEQYF.

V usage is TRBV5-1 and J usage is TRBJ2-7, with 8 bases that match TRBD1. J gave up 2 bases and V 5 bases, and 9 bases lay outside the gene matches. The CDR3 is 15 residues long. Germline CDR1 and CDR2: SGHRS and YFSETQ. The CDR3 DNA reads TGCGCCAGCAGACACCCCGGGACAGGAACCTACGAGCAGTACTTC. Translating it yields CASRHPGTGTYEQYF.

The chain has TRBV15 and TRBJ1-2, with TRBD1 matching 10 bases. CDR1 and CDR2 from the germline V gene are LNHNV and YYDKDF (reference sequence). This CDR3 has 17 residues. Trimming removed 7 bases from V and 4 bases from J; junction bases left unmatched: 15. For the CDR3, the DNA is TGTGCCACCACCAACCGGGACAGGGGTCGTATTAGCTATGGCTACACCTTC. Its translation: CATTNRDRGRISYGYTF.

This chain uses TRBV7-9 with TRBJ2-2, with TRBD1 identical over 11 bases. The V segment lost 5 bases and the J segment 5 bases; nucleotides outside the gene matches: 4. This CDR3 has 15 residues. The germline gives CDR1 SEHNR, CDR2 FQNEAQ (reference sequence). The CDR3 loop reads CASSRGTGGTGELFF. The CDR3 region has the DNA TGTGCCAGCAGCCGAGGGACAGGGGGTACCGGGGAGCTGTTTTTT.

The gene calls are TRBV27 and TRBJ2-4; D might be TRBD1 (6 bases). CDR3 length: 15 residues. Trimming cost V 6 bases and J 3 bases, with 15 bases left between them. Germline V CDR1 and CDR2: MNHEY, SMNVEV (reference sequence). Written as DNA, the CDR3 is TGTGCCAGCAGCCCAGGGGCTCCGGGCAAAAACATTCAGTACTTC. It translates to CASSPGAPGKNIQYF.

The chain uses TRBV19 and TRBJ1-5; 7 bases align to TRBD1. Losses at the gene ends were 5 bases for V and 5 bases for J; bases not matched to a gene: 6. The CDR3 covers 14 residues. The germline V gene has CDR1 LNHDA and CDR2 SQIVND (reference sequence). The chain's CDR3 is CASSRGQKYQPQHF. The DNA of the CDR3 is TGTGCCAGTAGTCGGGGACAGAAGTATCAGCCCCAGCATTTT.

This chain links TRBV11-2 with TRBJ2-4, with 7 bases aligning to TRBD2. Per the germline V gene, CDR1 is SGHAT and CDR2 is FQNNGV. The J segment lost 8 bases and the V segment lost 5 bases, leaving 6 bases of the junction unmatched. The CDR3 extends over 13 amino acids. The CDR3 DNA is TGTGCCAGCAGCGGGAGGGCCTCGGACATTCAGTACTTC. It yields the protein CASSGRASDIQYF.

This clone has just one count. The DNA for the CDR3 is TGTGCCAGCAGCGCTCTCCCACATGACAGCACAAATCAGCCCCAGCATTTT. This translates into CASSALPHDSTNQPQHF. The chain combines TRBV2 with TRBJ1-5; possibly TRBD1 for D (5 bases). The CDR3 runs to 17 residues. The germline V and J ends were trimmed by 6 bases and 4 bases, with 22 bases remaining between them. CDR1 is SNHLY, CDR2 FYNNEI, per germline.

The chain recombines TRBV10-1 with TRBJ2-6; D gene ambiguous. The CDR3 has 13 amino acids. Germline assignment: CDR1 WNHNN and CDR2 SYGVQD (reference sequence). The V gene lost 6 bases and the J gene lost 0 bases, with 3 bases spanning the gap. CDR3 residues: CASSYSGANVLTF. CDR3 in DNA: TGCGCCAGCAGCTACTCTGGGGCCAACGTCCTGACTTTC.

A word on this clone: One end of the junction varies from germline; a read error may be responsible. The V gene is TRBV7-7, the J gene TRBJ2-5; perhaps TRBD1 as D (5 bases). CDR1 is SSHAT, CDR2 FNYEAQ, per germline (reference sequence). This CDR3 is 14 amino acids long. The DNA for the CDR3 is TGTGCTAGCAGCTTAGGCAGGGTGGGGGAGACCCAGTACTTC. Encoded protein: CASSLGRVGETQYF.